Listed below are T cell receptor beta chains from one sample, sequenced in a study of cytomegalovirus exposure and HLA in healthy donors. Assay used: immunoSEQ multiplex PCR; TCRdb lists only in-frame clones, some missing. The sample contains about 200,000 clones, roughly 80% of which appear only once. What was sequenced was PBMCs. These receptor sequences come from a woman aged 18-35 years in good health and CMV-seronegative. The CDR3 runs from the conserved cysteine through the conserved F or W. D genes are given only for firm matches. Not all rows give a size; the values are once, few, many and, for expanded clones, a class.

d_call,v_call,j_call,clone_size,cdr3_aa,cdr3_nt
NA,TRBV7-2,TRBJ1-2,NA,CASSLYAGYHYGYTF,TGTGCCAGCAGCTTATATGCAGGGTACCACTATGGCTACACCTTC
TRBD1,TRBV27,TRBJ1-5,NA,CASSLSGTGGFQPQHF,TGTGCCAGCAGTTTATCGGGGACAGGGGGCTTTCAGCCCCAGCATTTT
TRBD2,TRBV2,TRBJ2-1,many,CASSYSGLAGIYNEQFF,TGTGCCAGCTCATATTCAGGACTAGCGGGAATCTACAATGAGCAGTTCTTC
TRBD1,TRBV29-1,TRBJ1-5,NA,CSVEDGDRGVLYSNQPQHF,TGCAGCGTTGAAGACGGGGACAGGGGAGTATTATATAGCAATCAGCCCCAGCATTTT
TRBD1,TRBV7-9,TRBJ1-1,NA,CASSLTGSTEAFF,TGTGCCAGCAGCCTGACAGGGAGTACTGAAGCTTTCTTT
TRBD1,TRBV28,TRBJ2-7,NA,CASTPGTGYEQYF,TGTGCCAGCACTCCCGGGACAGGGTACGAGCAGTACTTC
NA,TRBV2,TRBJ2-2,many,CATRDFPGTGELFF,TGTGCCACTCGCGACTTCCCCGGAACCGGGGAGCTGTTTTTT
TRBD2,TRBV5-1,TRBJ2-7,NA,CASSLGAGGADEQYF,TGCGCCAGCAGCTTGGGTGCGGGAGGCGCGGACGAGCAGTACTTC
TRBD1,TRBV15,TRBJ2-1,NA,CATSRGTGGPTNYNEQFF,TGTGCCACCAGCCGGGGGACAGGGGGTCCCACCAACTACAATGAGCAGTTCTTC
NA,TRBV27,TRBJ1-4,few,CASSLRGVATNEKLFF,TGTGCCAGCAGTCTCCGGGGAGTCGCAACTAATGAAAAACTGTTTTTT
NA,TRBV29-1,TRBJ2-5,NA,CSVGLRLAPQETQYF,TGCAGCGTGGGGTTGCGTCTAGCGCCTCAAGAGACCCAGTACTTC
TRBD2,TRBV7-8,TRBJ2-7,NA,CASSLRRTLGGGAGAYEQYF,TGTGCCAGCAGCCTCAGGCGGACTTTGGGGGGGGGTGCTGGAGCCTACGAGCAGTACTTC
NA,TRBV27,TRBJ1-2,NA,CASSLAGAKPSPYGYTF,TGTGCCAGCAGTTTAGCGGGGGCAAAACCATCTCCCTACGGCTACACCTTC
NA,TRBV11-2,TRBJ1-1,NA,CASSLVQGGEAFF,TGTGCCAGCAGCTTAGTCCAGGGAGGGGAAGCTTTCTTT
TRBD2,TRBV5-6,TRBJ2-1,NA,CASSLVVTSGSSYNEQFF,TGTGCCAGCAGCTTGGTCGTGACTAGCGGGAGTTCCTACAATGAGCAGTTCTTC
TRBD1,TRBV27,TRBJ2-7,NA,CASSPRQGSYEQYF,TGTGCCAGCAGTCCTCGACAGGGGAGCTACGAGCAGTACTTC
NA,TRBV6-5,TRBJ1-1,NA,CASSLWGSEAFF,TGTGCCAGCAGTCTGTGGGGCTCTGAAGCTTTCTTT
NA,TRBV18,TRBJ2-5,NA,CASSQGSKETQYF,TGTGCCAGCTCACAGGGGTCCAAAGAGACCCAGTACTTC
NA,TRBV7-2,TRBJ1-3,NA,CASSFSGSGNTIYF,TGTGCCAGCAGCTTTTCGGGCTCTGGAAACACCATATATTTT
TRBD2,TRBV5-1,TRBJ2-1,NA,CASSGLAGVNEQFF,TGCGCCAGCAGCGGCCTAGCGGGAGTCAATGAGCAGTTCTTC
TRBD1,TRBV7-2,TRBJ1-5,NA,CASSPGGNQPQHF,TGTGCCAGCAGCCCAGGGGGTAATCAGCCCCAGCATTTT
TRBD2,TRBV5-8,TRBJ2-5,NA,CASRKGLAGYETQYF,TGTGCCAGCAGGAAAGGACTAGCGGGTTACGAGACCCAGTACTTC
TRBD1,TRBV27,TRBJ2-2,NA,CASTLLQGAVGELFF,TGTGCCAGCACTTTACTACAGGGGGCTGTCGGGGAGCTGTTTTTT
NA,TRBV29-1,TRBJ1-1,NA,CSVEVGGLNTEAFF,TGCAGCGTTGAAGTAGGCGGCTTGAACACTGAAGCTTTCTTT
NA,TRBV7-9,TRBJ1-4,NA,CASSSEEGVVEKLFF,TGTGCCAGCAGCTCCGAAGAGGGGGTCGTGGAAAAACTGTTTTTT
NA,TRBV12-5,TRBJ1-1,NA,CASGLVLRGGDTEAFF,TGTGCTAGTGGTTTGGTACTAAGGGGGGGAGACACTGAAGCTTTCTTT
TRBD1,TRBV5-1,TRBJ2-5,NA,CASSLDRTGSQETQYF,TGCGCCAGCAGCTTAGATCGGACAGGCTCACAAGAGACCCAGTACTTC
TRBD1,TRBV13,TRBJ1-2,NA,CASSLAGVTGDYGYTF,TGTGCCAGCAGCTTAGCCGGAGTGACAGGGGACTATGGCTACACCTTC
TRBD1,TRBV27,TRBJ1-3,NA,CARTKDRGPGNTIYF,TGTGCCAGAACCAAGGACAGGGGGCCTGGAAACACCATATATTTT
TRBD1,TRBV7-9,TRBJ1-5,NA,CSSSLMTGGAGVSQPQHF,TGTTCCAGCAGCTTAATGACAGGGGGCGCGGGTGTAAGTCAGCCCCAGCATTTT
TRBD2,TRBV12-5,TRBJ2-1,NA,CASSGGGTSNRNEQFF,TGTGCTAGTAGTGGAGGGGGGACTAGTAATAGGAATGAGCAGTTCTTC
TRBD1,TRBV29-1,TRBJ2-3,NA,CSVRQGFSTDTQYF,TGCAGCGTCCGACAGGGTTTTAGCACAGATACGCAGTATTTT
TRBD2,TRBV27,TRBJ2-3,NA,CASSISGDHTDTQYF,TGTGCCAGCAGCATAAGCGGGGATCACACAGATACGCAGTATTTT
TRBD2,TRBV5-1,TRBJ2-3,NA,CASSLARAGDYTDTQYF,TGCGCCAGCAGCTTGGCCCGGGCGGGAGATTACACAGATACGCAGTATTTT
NA,TRBV7-8,TRBJ1-2,NA,CASSFNRESYGYTF,TGTGCCAGCAGCTTTAACAGGGAAAGCTATGGCTACACCTTC
NA,TRBV30,TRBJ2-1,NA,CALRQGWIPHEQFF,TGTGCCTTACGTCAGGGGTGGATTCCGCATGAGCAGTTCTTC
TRBD1,TRBV9,TRBJ2-1,NA,CASSGTGANEQFF,TGTGCCAGCAGCGGGACAGGGGCGAATGAGCAGTTCTTC
NA,TRBV7-2,TRBJ1-2,NA,CASSLAPRVFYGYTF,TGTGCCAGCAGCTTAGCCCCCAGGGTCTTTTATGGCTACACCTTC
NA,TRBV2,TRBJ2-3,NA,CASSAEEVLGVTDTQYF,TGTGCCAGCAGCGCCGAAGAGGTCCTAGGGGTCACAGATACGCAGTATTTT
NA,TRBV10-3,TRBJ2-2,NA,CAISDPLVPGELFF,TGTGCCATCAGTGACCCCCTTGTTCCCGGGGAGCTGTTTTTT
NA,TRBV29-1,TRBJ2-2,NA,CSVGTLNTGELFF,TGCAGCGTTGGGACACTGAACACCGGGGAGCTGTTTTTT
TRBD1,TRBV10-1,TRBJ2-3,NA,CASSDGTGGTDTQYF,TGCGCCAGCAGTGACGGGACAGGTGGCACAGATACGCAGTATTTT
TRBD2,TRBV9,TRBJ2-5,NA,CASSLAGEQTQYF,TGTGCCAGCAGCCTAGCGGGAGAACAGACCCAGTACTTC
NA,TRBV29-1,TRBJ2-5,NA,CSVTGGGAARETQYF,TGCAGCGTCACGGGTGGGGGGGCGGCTAGGGAGACCCAGTACTTC
TRBD1,TRBV19,TRBJ2-2,NA,CASSKRTGANTGELFF,TGTGCCAGTAGTAAGAGGACAGGGGCGAACACCGGGGAGCTGTTTTTT
NA,TRBV12-2,TRBJ2-3,NA,CLRDGTVGRTDTQYF,TGTTTAAGGGATGGGACTGTCGGACGCACAGATACGCAGTATTTT
NA,TRBV29-1,TRBJ2-1,NA,CSVEDERDYNEQFF,TGCAGCGTTGAAGATGAAAGAGACTACAATGAGCAGTTCTTC
NA,TRBV4-3,TRBJ1-3,NA,CASSQVQGVGNTIYF,TGCGCCAGCAGCCAGGTACAGGGCGTTGGAAACACCATATATTTT